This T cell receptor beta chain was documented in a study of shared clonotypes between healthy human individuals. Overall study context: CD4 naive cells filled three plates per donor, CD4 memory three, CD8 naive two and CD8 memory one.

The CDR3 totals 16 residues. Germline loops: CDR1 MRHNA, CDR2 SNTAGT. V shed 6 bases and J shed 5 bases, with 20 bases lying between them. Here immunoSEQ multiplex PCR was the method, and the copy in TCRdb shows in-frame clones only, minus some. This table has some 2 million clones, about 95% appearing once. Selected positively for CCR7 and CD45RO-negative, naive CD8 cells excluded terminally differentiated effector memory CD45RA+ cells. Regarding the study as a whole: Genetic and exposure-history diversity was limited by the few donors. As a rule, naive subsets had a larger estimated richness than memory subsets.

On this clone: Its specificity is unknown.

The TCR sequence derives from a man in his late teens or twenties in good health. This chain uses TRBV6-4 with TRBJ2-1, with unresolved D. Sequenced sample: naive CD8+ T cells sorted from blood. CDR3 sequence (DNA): TGTGCCAGCAGCATATGGGCCCACATGTACGACAATGAGCAGTTCTTC. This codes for CASSIWAHMYDNEQFF.